This T cell receptor beta chain is drawn from a study of tissue T cells after allogeneic stem cell transplantation. TCRdb's table, derived via immunoSEQ multiplex PCR, lists solely in-frame clones and lacks some. In the table there are approximately 8,800 clones, around three fifths of which are singletons. There are 13 residues in the CDR3. Trimming took off 3 bases at V and 3 bases at J, with 8 bases between the two ends. The germline V gene has CDR1 SGHDT and CDR2 YYEEEE. The material was tissue from the jejunum, obtained at autopsy. The sequence came from a female donor older than 55 with lung cancer. The chain combines TRBV5-6 with TRBJ2-3; D uncertain. The CDR3 loop is CASSSDRTDTQYF. CDR3 nucleotides: TGTGCCAGCAGCTCGGACCGGACAGATACGCAGTATTTT. The full variable domain, with the rest looked up from reference TRBV5-6 and TRBJ2-3, is DAGVTQSPTHLIKTRGQQVTLRCSPKSGHDTVSWYQQALGQGPQFIFQYYEEEERQRGNFPDRFSGHQFPNYSSELNVNALLLGDSALYLCASSSDRTDTQYFGPGTRLTVL.